The 8 T cell receptor beta chains below come from one sample, sequenced in a study of blood T cell repertoires in COVID-19. The protocol was immunoSEQ multiplex PCR, while the TCRdb copy is restricted to in-frame clones and leaves out a portion. This table has roughly 500,000 clones, 88% appearing once. Input material: PBMCs or T cells enriched from blood (not recorded which). The receptors derive from a woman aged 40 to 50 who had recovered from COVID-19.

This sequence joins TRBV6-5 and TRBJ1-1; the match to TRBD1 covers 7 bases. Germline V gene lookup returns CDR1 MNHEY and CDR2 SVGAGI. CDR3 length: 16 residues. V lost 2 bases and J lost 0; bases outside the gene matches: 6. DNA of the CDR3: TGTGCCAGCAGTTACGGGTTAGGGGGCATGAACACTGAAGCTTTCTTT. As protein: CASSYGLGGMNTEAFF.

This sequence joins TRBV5-4 and TRBJ2-2; 9 positions match TRBD2. Germline-derived CDR1 and CDR2 are SGHNT and YYREEE (reference sequence). With 0 bases clipped from V and 7 bases from J, the junction kept 7 bases outside the gene matches. The CDR3 spans 16 residues. The CDR3 DNA is TGTGCCAGCAGCTTGGAAAGCGGGAGGCGGGTCGGGGAGCTGTTTTTT. This codes for CASSLESGRRVGELFF.

The chain links TRBV15 to TRBJ2-5; D call uncertain. The germline V gene encodes CDR1 LNHNV and CDR2 YYDKDF (reference sequence). The CDR3 length is 13 residues. V was trimmed by 3 bases and J by 5 bases, leaving 10 bases between them. This chain's CDR3 is CATSRPEEETQYF. CDR3 DNA sequence: TGTGCCACCAGCAGGCCCGAAGAGGAGACCCAGTACTTC.

V is TRBV5-6 and J is TRBJ1-3; 7 nucleotides line up with TRBD1. From germline, CDR1 is SGHDT and CDR2 YYEEEE. The CDR3 has 16 amino acids. The trim removed 0 bases at V and 0 bases at J, leaving 3 bases unmatched. The DNA of the CDR3 is TGTGCCAGCAGCTTGGGACAGGGCAACTCTGGAAACACCATATATTTT. It codes for CASSLGQGNSGNTIYF.

V and J are TRBV6-2 or TRBV6-3 and TRBJ1-1, with a possible D match to TRBD1 (5 bases). Germline lookup yields CDR1 MNHEY and CDR2 SVGEGT. V dropped 7 bases and J dropped 5 bases, with 17 bases sitting between them. The CDR3 extends over 14 amino acids. CDR3 sequence reads: CASTPRSGGTEAFF. CDR3 nucleotides: TGTGCCAGCACCCCTCGATCGGGGGGGACTGAAGCTTTCTTT.

The rearrangement links TRBV28 to TRBJ2-5; TRBD1 might be the D (6 bases). The CDR3 contains 14 residues. Germline CDR1 and CDR2: MDHEN and SYDVKM. Between the trimmed V and J ends, which lost 5 bases and 2 bases, there was a span of 12 bases. The CDR3 coding sequence is TGTGCCAGCAGTACGGGGACACTTCAAGAGACCCAGTACTTC. Protein: CASSTGTLQETQYF.

The chain joins TRBV6-5 to TRBJ2-2; tentative D call: TRBD2 (6 bases). V lost 8 bases and J 7 bases, leaving 11 bases between the germline ends. Germline lookup yields CDR1 MNHEY and CDR2 SVGAGI. The CDR3 consists of 12 residues. Here the CDR3 DNA reads TGTGCCAGCGGAGGGCCTGACGGGGAGCTGTTTTTT. It is translated as CASGGPDGELFF.

V usage is TRBV21-1 and J usage is TRBJ1-5; the D call in the table, TRBD1, was not verified against the DNA. TRBV21-1 is termed a pseudogene. This CDR3 spans 15 amino acids. The CDR3 region has the DNA TGTGCCAGCAGCCCCTTGACAGTTTTTAATCAGCCCCAGCATTTT. It codes for CASSPLTVFNQPQHF.